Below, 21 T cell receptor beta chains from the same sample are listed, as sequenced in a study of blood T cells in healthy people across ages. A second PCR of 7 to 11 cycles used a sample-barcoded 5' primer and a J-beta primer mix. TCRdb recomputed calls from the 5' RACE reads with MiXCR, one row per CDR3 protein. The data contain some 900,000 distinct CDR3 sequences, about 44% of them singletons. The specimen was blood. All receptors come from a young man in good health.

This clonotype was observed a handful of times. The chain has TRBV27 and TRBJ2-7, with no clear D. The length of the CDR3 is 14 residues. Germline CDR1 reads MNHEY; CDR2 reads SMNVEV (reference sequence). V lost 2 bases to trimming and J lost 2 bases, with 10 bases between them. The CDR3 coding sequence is TGTGCCAGCAGTTTAGGCGGCGAAACCTACGAGCAGTACTTC. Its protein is CASSLGGETYEQYF.

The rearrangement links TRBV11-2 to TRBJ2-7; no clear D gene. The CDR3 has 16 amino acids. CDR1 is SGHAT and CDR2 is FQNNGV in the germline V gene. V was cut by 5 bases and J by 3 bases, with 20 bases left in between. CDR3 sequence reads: CASSPGRVRIRYEQYF. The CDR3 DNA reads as TGTGCCAGCAGCCCCGGTAGGGTACGGATCCGCTACGAGCAGTACTTC.

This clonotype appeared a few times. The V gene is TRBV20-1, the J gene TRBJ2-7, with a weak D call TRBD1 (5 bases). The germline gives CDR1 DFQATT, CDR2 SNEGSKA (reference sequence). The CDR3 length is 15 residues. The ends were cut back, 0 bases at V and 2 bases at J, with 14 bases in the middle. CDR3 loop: CSARDERRQTYEQYF. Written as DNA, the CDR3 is TGCAGTGCTAGAGATGAAAGGAGACAGACCTACGAGCAGTACTTC.

CDR3 sequence reads: CASRVGDNTDTQYF. CDR3 sequence (DNA): TGTGCCAGCAGAGTCGGGGACAACACAGATACGCAGTATTTT. The genes are TRBV12-3 or TRBV12-4 and TRBJ2-3; perhaps TRBD1 as D (6 bases). The length of the CDR3 is 14 residues. The V and J ends lost 6 bases and 2 bases respectively, with 12 bases between them.

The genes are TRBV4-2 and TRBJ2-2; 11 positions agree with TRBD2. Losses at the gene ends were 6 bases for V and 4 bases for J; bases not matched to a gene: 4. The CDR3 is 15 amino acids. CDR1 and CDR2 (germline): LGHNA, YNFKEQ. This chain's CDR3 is CASRGTSGFTGELFF. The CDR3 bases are TGTGCCAGCAGGGGGACTAGCGGATTCACCGGGGAGCTGTTTTTT.

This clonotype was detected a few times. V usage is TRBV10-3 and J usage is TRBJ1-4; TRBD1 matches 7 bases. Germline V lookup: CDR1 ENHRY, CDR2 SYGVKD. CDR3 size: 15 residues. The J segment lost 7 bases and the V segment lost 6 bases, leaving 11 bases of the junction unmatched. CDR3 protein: CAIRDRQGESEKLFF. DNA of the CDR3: TGTGCCATCAGGGATCGACAGGGCGAAAGTGAAAAACTGTTTTTT.

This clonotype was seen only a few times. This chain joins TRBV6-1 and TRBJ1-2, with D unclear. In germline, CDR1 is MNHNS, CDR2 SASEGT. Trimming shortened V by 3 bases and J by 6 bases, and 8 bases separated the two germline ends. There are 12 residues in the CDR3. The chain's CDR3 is CASSDGWDGYTF. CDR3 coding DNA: TGTGCCAGCAGTGATGGGTGGGATGGCTACACCTTC.

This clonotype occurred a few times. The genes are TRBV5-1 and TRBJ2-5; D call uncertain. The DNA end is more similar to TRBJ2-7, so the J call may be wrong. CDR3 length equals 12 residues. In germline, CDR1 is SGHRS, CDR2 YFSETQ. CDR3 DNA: TGCGCCAGCAGCTCCGAGGCCTCCGAGCAGTACTTC. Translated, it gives CASSSEASEQYF.

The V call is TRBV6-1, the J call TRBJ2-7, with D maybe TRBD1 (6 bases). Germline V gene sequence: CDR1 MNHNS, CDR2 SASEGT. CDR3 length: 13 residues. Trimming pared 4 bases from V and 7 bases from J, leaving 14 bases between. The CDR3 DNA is TGTGCCAGCAGTGTCCGGGACACCCAGGAGCAGTACTTC. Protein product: CASSVRDTQEQYF.

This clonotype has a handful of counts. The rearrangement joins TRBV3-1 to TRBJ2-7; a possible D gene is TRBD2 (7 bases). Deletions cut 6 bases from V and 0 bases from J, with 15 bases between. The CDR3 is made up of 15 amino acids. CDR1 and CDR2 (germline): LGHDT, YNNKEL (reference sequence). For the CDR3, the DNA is TGTGCCAGCAGACCCCGGGGGGCAGCCTCCTACGAGCAGTACTTC. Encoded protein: CASRPRGAASYEQYF.

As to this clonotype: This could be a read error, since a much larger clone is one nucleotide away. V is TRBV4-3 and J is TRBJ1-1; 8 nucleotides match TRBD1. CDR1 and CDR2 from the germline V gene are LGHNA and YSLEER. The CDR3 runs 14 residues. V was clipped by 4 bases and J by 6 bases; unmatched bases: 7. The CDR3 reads CASSPGGVDAEAFF. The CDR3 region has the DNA TGCGCCAGCAGCCCAGGGGGCGTGGACGCTGAAGCTTTCTTT.

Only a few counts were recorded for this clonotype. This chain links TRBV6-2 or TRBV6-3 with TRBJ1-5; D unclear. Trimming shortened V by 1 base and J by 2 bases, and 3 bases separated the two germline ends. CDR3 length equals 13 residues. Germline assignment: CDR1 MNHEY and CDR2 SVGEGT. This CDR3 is CASSYWGNQPQHF. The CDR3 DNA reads TGTGCCAGCAGTTACTGGGGCAATCAGCCCCAGCATTTT.

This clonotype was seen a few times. CDR3 sequence reads: CASSVTSEGGYEQYF. CDR3 nucleotides: TGTGCCAGCAGCGTAACAAGTGAGGGAGGCTACGAGCAGTACTTC. The chain is built from TRBV9 and TRBJ2-7; perhaps TRBD2 as D (6 bases). There are 15 residues in the CDR3. Trimming removed 1 base from V and 3 bases from J, with 14 bases in between. Germline CDR1 reads SGDLS; CDR2 reads YYNGEE.

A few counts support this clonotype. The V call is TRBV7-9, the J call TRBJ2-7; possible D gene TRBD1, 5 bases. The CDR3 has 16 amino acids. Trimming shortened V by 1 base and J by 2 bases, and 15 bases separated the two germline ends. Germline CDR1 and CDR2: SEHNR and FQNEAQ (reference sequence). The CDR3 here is CASSLGSRAGTYEQYF. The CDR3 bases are TGTGCCAGCAGCTTAGGGAGCAGGGCCGGTACCTACGAGCAGTACTTC.

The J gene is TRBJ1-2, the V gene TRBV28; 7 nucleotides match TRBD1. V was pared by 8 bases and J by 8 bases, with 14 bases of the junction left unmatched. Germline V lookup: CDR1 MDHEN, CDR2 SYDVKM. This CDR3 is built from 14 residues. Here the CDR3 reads CASLPGGEEGGYTF. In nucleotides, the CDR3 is TGTGCCAGCCTGCCAGGGGGGGAGGAAGGCGGCTACACCTTC.

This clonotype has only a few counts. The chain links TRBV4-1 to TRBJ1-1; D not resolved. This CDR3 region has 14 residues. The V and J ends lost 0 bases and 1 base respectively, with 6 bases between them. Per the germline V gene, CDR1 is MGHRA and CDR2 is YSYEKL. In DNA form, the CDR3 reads TGCGCCAGCAGCCAAGAGTTGAAGAACACTGAAGCTTTCTTT. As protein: CASSQELKNTEAFF.

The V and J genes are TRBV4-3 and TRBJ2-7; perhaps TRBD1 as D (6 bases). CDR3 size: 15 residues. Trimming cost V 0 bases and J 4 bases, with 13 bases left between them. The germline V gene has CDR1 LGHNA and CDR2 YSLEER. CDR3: CASSQDRQGPYEQYF. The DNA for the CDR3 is TGCGCCAGCAGCCAAGATCGGCAGGGGCCTTACGAGCAGTACTTC.

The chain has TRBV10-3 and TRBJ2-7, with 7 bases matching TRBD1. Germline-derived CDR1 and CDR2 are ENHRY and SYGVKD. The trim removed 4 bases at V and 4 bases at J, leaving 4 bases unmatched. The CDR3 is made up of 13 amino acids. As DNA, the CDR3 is TGTGCCATCAGTGGCCGGGACAGATACGAGCAGTACTTC. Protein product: CAISGRDRYEQYF.

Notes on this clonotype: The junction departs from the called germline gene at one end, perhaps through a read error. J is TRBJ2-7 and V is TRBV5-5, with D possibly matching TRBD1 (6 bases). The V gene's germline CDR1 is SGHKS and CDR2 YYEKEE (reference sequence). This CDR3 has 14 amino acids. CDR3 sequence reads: CANSSGTSFYEQYF. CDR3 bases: TGTGCCAACAGCTCCGGGACATCATTCTACGAGCAGTACTTC.

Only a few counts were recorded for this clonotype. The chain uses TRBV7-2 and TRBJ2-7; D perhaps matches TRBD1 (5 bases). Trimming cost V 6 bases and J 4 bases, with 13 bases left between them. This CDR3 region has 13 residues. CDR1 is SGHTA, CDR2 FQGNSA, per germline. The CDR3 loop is CASSERTSYEQYF. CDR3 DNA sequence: TGTGCCAGCAGTGAGAGGACAAGTTACGAGCAGTACTTC. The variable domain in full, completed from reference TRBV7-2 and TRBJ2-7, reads GAGVSQSPSNKVTEKGKDVELRCDPISGHTALYWYRQSLGQGLEFLIYFQGNSAPDKSGLPSDRFSAERTGGSVSTLTIQRTQQEDSAVYLCASSERTSYEQYFGPGTRLTVT.

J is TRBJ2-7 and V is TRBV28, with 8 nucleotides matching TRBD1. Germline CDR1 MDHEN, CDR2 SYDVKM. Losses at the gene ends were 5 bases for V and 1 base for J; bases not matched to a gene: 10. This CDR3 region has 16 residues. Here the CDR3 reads CASSPTDRGISYEQYF. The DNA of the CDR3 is TGTGCCAGCAGTCCCACCGACAGGGGAATTTCCTACGAGCAGTACTTC.